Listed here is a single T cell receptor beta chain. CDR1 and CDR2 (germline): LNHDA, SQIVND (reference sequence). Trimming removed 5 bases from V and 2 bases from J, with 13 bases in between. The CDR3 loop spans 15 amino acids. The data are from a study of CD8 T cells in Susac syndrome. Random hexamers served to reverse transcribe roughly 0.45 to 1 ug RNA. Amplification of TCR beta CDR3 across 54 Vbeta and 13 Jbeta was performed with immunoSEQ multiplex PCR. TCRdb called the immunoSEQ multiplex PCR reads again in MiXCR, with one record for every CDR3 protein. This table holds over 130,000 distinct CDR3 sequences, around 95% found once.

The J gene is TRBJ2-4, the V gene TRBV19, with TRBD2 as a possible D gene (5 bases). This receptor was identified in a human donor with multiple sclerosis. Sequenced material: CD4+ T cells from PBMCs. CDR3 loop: CASSLDWETKNIQYF. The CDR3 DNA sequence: TGTGCCAGTAGTTTGGACTGGGAGACCAAAAACATTCAGTACTTC.